The present entry profiles one TCR beta chain with its context. Its target is unknown. Measured with immunoSEQ multiplex PCR; TCRdb has only the in-frame clones, and not every one. The sample shows some 320,000 clones, over 75% of them seen only once. CDR3 length equals 15 residues. The V gene end was trimmed by 4 bases and the J gene end by 5 bases; junction bases not matched to a gene: 9. CDR1 is SGDLS and CDR2 is YYNGEE in the germline V gene. These data originate in a study of shared clonotypes between healthy human individuals. Study-wide results and caveats: Lower generation probabilities were found for non-shared clonotypes than for those shared by all four donors.

The V and J genes are TRBV9 and TRBJ2-1; TRBD2 agrees at 7 bases. Sequencing was performed on memory CD8+ T cells sorted from blood. The subset: CD45RO+ cells pooled with CCR7-negative TemRA cells. The sequence was collected from a man younger than 35 in good health. The CDR3 DNA reads as TGTGCCAGCAGCACTAGCGAGAAGGGGAACAATGAGCAGTTCTTC. Amino acids: CASSTSEKGNNEQFF.